What follows are 17 T cell receptor beta chains derived from one specimen sequenced in a study of patients and donors after allogeneic stem cell transplantation (TCRdb year 2020). The method behind the library was RT-PCR. Instrument on record: NextSeq 550. Starting from the raw public reads, TCRdb applied fastp trimming at Q25, assembled clones with MiXCR and retained in-frame beta chains. Each CDR3 protein appears once, grouped with its most common genes and DNA. Within this sample are 150,000 to 250,000 distinct CDR3 sequences, with around two fifths of them counted one time only. 33% of the sample comes from the top ten. What was sequenced was blood, either unsorted or a sorted T cell fraction (not recorded which). All receptors derive from a human donor who was either an allogeneic HSCT recipient or a stem cell or donor lymphocyte infusion donor (not recorded which). It is not recorded whose cells these are; they may come from a transplant donor.

The rearrangement links TRBV7-6 to TRBJ1-5; 7 bases agree with TRBD1. This CDR3 comprises 15 residues. Germline assignment: CDR1 SGHVS and CDR2 FNYEAQ. V shed 5 bases and J 4 bases; nucleotides not matched to a gene: 8. The CDR3 sequence is CASSIGTDPNQPQHF. The DNA for the CDR3 is TGTGCCAGCAGCATCGGGACAGATCCGAATCAGCCCCAGCATTTT.

This clonotype was recorded a few times. This chain connects TRBV20-1 to TRBJ1-2; D might be TRBD1 (5 bases). This CDR3 contains 13 residues. The germline CDR1 and CDR2 sequences are DFQATT and SNEGSKA (reference sequence). Between the trimmed V and J ends, which lost 5 bases and 8 bases, there was a span of 18 bases. CDR3 nucleotides: TGCAGTGCTCCTCCGGGACTCCCGGCGGGCTACACCTTC. It yields the protein CSAPPGLPAGYTF.

V is TRBV9 and J is TRBJ2-3, with 12 bases lining up with TRBD2. This CDR3 spans 17 amino acids. The germline CDR1 and CDR2 sequences are SGDLS and YYNGEE. The V segment lost 2 bases and the J segment 0 bases; nucleotides outside the gene matches: 4. The CDR3 region is CASSVRTSGASTDTQYF. CDR3 DNA: TGTGCCAGCAGCGTCCGGACTAGCGGGGCGAGCACAGATACGCAGTATTTT. Using reference TRBV9 and TRBJ2-3 for the parts outside the CDR3, the full variable domain is DSGVTQTPKHLITATGQRVTLRCSPRSGDLSVYWYQQSLDQGLQFLIQYYNGEERAKGNILERFSAQQFPDLHSELNLSSLELGDSALYFCASSVRTSGASTDTQYFGPGTRLTVL.

This sequence joins TRBV24-1 and TRBJ2-2, with TRBD1 matching over 7 bases. Germline V gene lookup returns CDR1 KGHDR and CDR2 SFDVKD. The CDR3 covers 15 residues. J gave up 1 base and V 2 bases, and 0 bases lay outside the gene matches. CDR3 in amino acids: CATSDWTGNTGELFF. The CDR3 DNA reads as TGTGCCACCAGTGATTGGACAGGGAACACCGGGGAGCTGTTTTTT.

CDR3 protein: CASSLNSRESNTGELFF. CDR3 in DNA: TGCGCCAGCAGCTTGAATTCCAGGGAGTCGAACACCGGGGAGCTGTTTTTT. The chain has TRBV5-1 and TRBJ2-2; tentatively, D is TRBD1 or TRBD2 (5 bases each). The CDR3 is made up of 17 amino acids. Trimming removed 1 base at V and 0 bases at J, with 13 bases between. Per germline, CDR1 SGHRS and CDR2 YFSETQ. Complete variable domain (other parts from reference TRBV5-1 and TRBJ2-2): KAGVTQTPRYLIKTRGQQVTLSCSPISGHRSVSWYQQTPGQGLQFLFEYFSETQRNKGNFPGRFSGRQFSNSRSEMNVSTLELGDSALYLCASSLNSRESNTGELFFGEGSRLTVL.

The CDR3 region is CASRDSQGGGTGAFF. For the CDR3, the DNA is TGTGCCAGTCGGGACAGCCAGGGCGGGGGCACGGGCGCTTTCTTT. The rearrangement joins TRBV2 to TRBJ1-1; 7 nucleotides line up with TRBD1. CDR1 is SNHLY and CDR2 is FYNNEI in the germline V gene. The CDR3 has 15 residues. J was trimmed by 11 bases and V by 9 bases; bases with no gene match: 21.

This clonotype was seen a few times. The rearrangement links TRBV4-2 to TRBJ1-2; unclear D gene. Trimming shortened V by 0 bases and J by 2 bases, and 7 bases separated the two germline ends. The CDR3 consists of 14 residues. Germline-derived CDR1 and CDR2 are LGHNA and YNFKEQ. This chain's CDR3 is CASSQDLGNYGYTF. CDR3 bases: TGTGCCAGCAGCCAAGATCTAGGAAACTATGGCTACACCTTC.

This clonotype was recorded many times. V usage is TRBV30 and J usage is TRBJ2-1; TRBD2 aligns across 9 bases. The V gene's germline CDR1 is GTSNPN and CDR2 SVGIG (reference sequence). With 2 bases clipped from V and 7 bases from J, the junction kept 12 bases outside the gene matches. The CDR3 is made up of 16 amino acids. This CDR3 is CAWSLGGGRANNEQFF. In DNA form, the CDR3 reads TGTGCCTGGAGTCTCGGGGGCGGGAGGGCAAATAATGAGCAGTTCTTC.

The rearrangement joins TRBV4-3 to TRBJ2-1; 7 bases line up with TRBD2. Per the germline V gene, CDR1 is LGHNA and CDR2 is YSLEER. The CDR3 sequence is 15 residues long. The V and J ends lost 5 bases and 2 bases, in that order; junction bases with no gene match: 6. CDR3 sequence (DNA): TGCGCCAGCAGCACTGGGAGGGCCCCCTACAATGAGCAGTTCTTC. Translated, it gives CASSTGRAPYNEQFF.

This CDR3 is CASSLARGQADTQYF. CDR3 sequence (DNA): TGTGCCAGCAGCTTAGCCAGGGGGCAGGCAGATACGCAGTATTTT. The genes are TRBV7-9 and TRBJ2-3; 8 bases are a match to TRBD1. Germline loops: CDR1 SEHNR, CDR2 FQNEAQ (reference sequence). The V and J ends lost 0 bases and 4 bases, in that order; junction bases with no gene match: 3. The CDR3 totals 15 residues.

This clonotype was detected a few times. The chain recombines TRBV20-1 with TRBJ1-1, with 8 bases that match TRBD1. J was trimmed by 1 base and V by 6 bases; bases with no gene match: 4. CDR3 length: 13 amino acids. The germline V gene has CDR1 DFQATT and CDR2 SNEGSKA (reference sequence). The CDR3 DNA reads TGCAGTGCGGACGGACAGGGGAACACTGAAGCTTTCTTT. This sequence encodes CSADGQGNTEAFF.

The rearrangement links TRBV7-2 to TRBJ1-5; TRBD1 agrees at 7 bases. This CDR3 contains 18 residues. Germline CDR1 SGHTA, CDR2 FQGNSA. V was pared by 4 bases and J by 4 bases, with 16 bases of the junction left unmatched. The CDR3 is CASSSYKPGQFTNQPQHF. Written as DNA, the CDR3 is TGTGCCAGCAGCTCATATAAACCGGGACAGTTTACGAATCAGCCCCAGCATTTT.

The chain uses TRBV7-9 and TRBJ2-3; the D gene is possibly TRBD1 (5 bases). The CDR3 extends over 14 amino acids. Germline values: CDR1 SEHNR, CDR2 FQNEAQ (reference sequence). Trimming stripped 5 bases from V and 4 bases from J, with 13 bases between. The CDR3 sequence is CASSLRAASDTQYF. The CDR3 DNA reads TGTGCCAGCAGCCTCAGGGCAGCTTCAGATACGCAGTATTTT. The entire variable domain, with the rest obtained from reference TRBV7-9 and TRBJ2-3, is as follows: DTGVSQNPRHKITKRGQNVTFRCDPISEHNRLYWYRQTLGQGPEFLTYFQNEAQLEKSRLLSDRFSAERPKGSFSTLEIQRTEQGDSAMYLCASSLRAASDTQYFGPGTRLTVL.

This clonotype was picked up a small number of times. V usage is TRBV7-6 and J usage is TRBJ1-1; no clear D. The CDR3 is 14 residues long. The V gene lost 2 bases and the J gene lost 6 bases, with 13 bases spanning the gap. Per the germline V gene, CDR1 is SGHVS and CDR2 is FNYEAQ. The CDR3 spells CASSLFPGSPEAFF. DNA of the CDR3: TGTGCCAGCAGCTTATTTCCGGGTAGTCCTGAAGCTTTCTTT.

This clonotype was seen a handful of times. J is TRBJ1-1 and V is TRBV9; D remains unclear. The CDR3 contains 14 residues. Germline CDR1 SGDLS, CDR2 YYNGEE. The V gene lost 3 bases and the J gene lost 0 bases, with 9 bases spanning the gap. CDR3 DNA sequence: TGTGCCAGCAGCGCTAATCAGGTGAACACTGAAGCTTTCTTT. Translating it yields CASSANQVNTEAFF. Drawing the rest from reference TRBV9 and TRBJ1-1, the complete variable domain is DSGVTQTPKHLITATGQRVTLRCSPRSGDLSVYWYQQSLDQGLQFLIQYYNGEERAKGNILERFSAQQFPDLHSELNLSSLELGDSALYFCASSANQVNTEAFFGQGTRLTVV.

This clonotype was seen a handful of times. V and J are TRBV9 and TRBJ1-2; D might be TRBD1 (5 bases). The V gene's germline CDR1 is SGDLS and CDR2 YYNGEE. The germline V and J ends were trimmed by 4 bases and 8 bases, with 12 bases remaining between them. This CDR3 is built from 12 residues. The CDR3 DNA is TGTGCCAGCAGCATAGATCGGGGCGGCTACACCTTC. This translates into CASSIDRGGYTF.

This clonotype was counted once. V usage is TRBV11-2 and J usage is TRBJ2-1; the match to TRBD2 covers 10 bases. The CDR3 has 17 residues. The junction had 8 bases not matched to a gene; V was cut back by 2 bases and J by 4 bases. CDR1 and CDR2 from the germline V gene are SGHAT and FQNNGV. CDR3 bases: TGTGCCAGCAGCTTATGGGGAGCGGGAGGGATATACAATGAGCAGTTCTTC. It translates to CASSLWGAGGIYNEQFF.